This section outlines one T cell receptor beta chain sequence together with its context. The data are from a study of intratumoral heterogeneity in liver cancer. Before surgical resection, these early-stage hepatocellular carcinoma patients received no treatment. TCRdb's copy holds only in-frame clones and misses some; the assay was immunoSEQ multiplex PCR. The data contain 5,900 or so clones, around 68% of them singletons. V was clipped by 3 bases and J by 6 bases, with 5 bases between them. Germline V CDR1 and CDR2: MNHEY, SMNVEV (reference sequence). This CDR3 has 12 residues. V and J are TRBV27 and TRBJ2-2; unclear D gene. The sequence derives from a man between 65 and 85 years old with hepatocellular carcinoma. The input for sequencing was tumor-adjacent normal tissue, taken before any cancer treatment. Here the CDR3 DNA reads TGTGCCAGCAGTTTTTTTCCCGGGGAGCTGTTTTTT. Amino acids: CASSFFPGELFF.